The 16 T cell receptor beta chains below come from one sample, sequenced in a study of blood T cell repertoires in COVID-19. The data were produced by immunoSEQ multiplex PCR, yet TCRdb's version contains in-frame clones alone and is incomplete. Of under 75,000 clones detected, approximately 80% appear once; the ten largest clones hold about 26%. The sample was peripheral blood. The receptors originated from an elderly woman with active or convalescent COVID-19.

The gene calls are TRBV6-2 or TRBV6-3 and TRBJ1-5; 7 nucleotides agree with TRBD1. CDR3 size: 14 residues. The junction had 0 bases not matched to a gene; V was cut back by 2 bases and J by 2 bases. Per germline, CDR1 MNHEY and CDR2 SVGEGT. CDR3 bases: TGTGCCAGCAGTTACGGACAGGGCAATCAGCCCCAGCATTTT. This codes for CASSYGQGNQPQHF.

The V and J genes are TRBV24-1 and TRBJ2-3; the D gene is possibly TRBD1 (5 bases). Looked up from germline, CDR1 is KGHDR and CDR2 is SFDVKD. CDR3 size: 15 residues. The V and J ends lost 1 base and 4 bases respectively, with 11 bases between them. The CDR3 spells CATSDLQVGADTQYF. As DNA, the CDR3 is TGTGCCACCAGTGATTTACAGGTAGGGGCAGATACGCAGTATTTT.

The V call is TRBV6-5, the J call TRBJ2-1, with D uncertain. The CDR3 runs to 11 residues. The germline gives CDR1 MNHEY, CDR2 SVGAGI. V was trimmed by 2 bases and J by 6 bases, leaving 2 bases between them. DNA for the CDR3: TGTGCCAGCAGTTACCTCAATGAGCAGTTCTTC. This sequence encodes CASSYLNEQFF.

The rearrangement links TRBV6-6 to TRBJ1-1; 10 nucleotides agree with TRBD1. J lost 0 bases, V lost 5 bases, and 6 bases had no gene match. CDR3 length equals 16 residues. The germline V gene encodes CDR1 MNHNY and CDR2 SVGAGI (reference sequence). The CDR3 DNA is TGTGCCAGCAGTCTGGGACAGGGGATAGTGAACACTGAAGCTTTCTTT. Its translation: CASSLGQGIVNTEAFF.

The chain has TRBV2 and TRBJ2-1; possibly TRBD2 for D (6 bases). CDR3 length equals 15 residues. CDR1 SNHLY and CDR2 FYNNEI come from the germline V gene. V was pared by 4 bases and J by 4 bases, with 14 bases between. CDR3 sequence: CASSVLRGSYNEQFF. CDR3 bases: TGTGCCAGCAGTGTGTTGCGGGGATCTTACAATGAGCAGTTCTTC.

As for this clone: Other nucleotide sequences in the sample specify the same CDR3. This chain uses TRBV10-1 with TRBJ2-3; weak D call: TRBD1 (6 bases). V was clipped by 4 bases and J by 0 bases, with 8 bases between them. CDR1 and CDR2 from the germline V gene are WNHNN and SYGVQD (reference sequence). The CDR3 covers 14 residues. Here the CDR3 DNA reads TGCGCCAGCAGTGTTACAGGGAGCACAGATACGCAGTATTTT. This encodes CASSVTGSTDTQYF.

The gene calls are TRBV4-1 and TRBJ1-1; D call uncertain. Per the germline V gene, CDR1 is MGHRA and CDR2 is YSYEKL. V lost 0 bases to trimming and J lost 1 base, with 9 bases between them. The CDR3 spans 15 residues. The CDR3 nucleotides read TGCGCCAGCAGCCAAGAGATGAGCGAGAACACTGAAGCTTTCTTT. Its protein is CASSQEMSENTEAFF.

Notes on this clone: The same CDR3 arises from other DNA sequences in this sample as well. The chain couples TRBV4-3 to TRBJ1-2; D unclear. Trimming cost V 0 bases and J 0 bases, with 8 bases left between them. Germline V lookup: CDR1 LGHNA, CDR2 YSLEER. CDR3 size: 15 residues. CDR3 region: CASSQETAPNYGYTF. The DNA of the CDR3 is TGCGCCAGCAGCCAAGAAACAGCACCTAACTATGGCTACACCTTC.

This clone was seen a handful of times. The chain carries TRBV4-1 and TRBJ1-1; 7 bases align to TRBD1. This CDR3 comprises 16 residues. CDR1 and CDR2 from the germline V gene are MGHRA and YSYEKL. The trim removed 1 base at V and 1 base at J, leaving 6 bases unmatched. This chain's CDR3 is CASSQVTGASNTEAFF. The CDR3 DNA sequence: TGCGCCAGCAGCCAAGTAACAGGGGCATCGAACACTGAAGCTTTCTTT.

The rearrangement uses TRBV7-2 and TRBJ1-1; the match to TRBD1 covers 7 bases. CDR1 is SGHTA, CDR2 FQGNSA, per germline. The CDR3 loop spans 16 amino acids. The trim removed 6 bases at V and 0 bases at J, leaving 10 bases unmatched. CDR3 sequence (DNA): TGTGCCAGCAGTCAGAGACAGGGAGCCATGAACACTGAAGCTTTCTTT. Its translation: CASSQRQGAMNTEAFF.

This clone has only one observation. This chain links TRBV18 with TRBJ2-5, with a tentative D call TRBD1 (6 bases). Trimming removed 4 bases from V and 5 bases from J, with 17 bases in between. Germline CDR1 reads KGHSH; CDR2 reads LQKENI. The CDR3 loop spans 15 amino acids. This CDR3 is CASSLLQGEAETQYF. CDR3 nucleotides: TGTGCCAGCTCACTCTTACAGGGAGAGGCGGAGACCCAGTACTTC.

This clone was counted between two and nine times. The V and J genes are TRBV4-3 and TRBJ1-1; D gene uncertain. The germline gives CDR1 LGHNA, CDR2 YSLEER. The CDR3 sequence is 15 residues long. Trimming left V 0 bases short and J 3 bases short, with 11 bases between. In DNA, the CDR3 is TGCGCCAGCAGCCAAGATCCCCTGGGCTACACTGAAGCTTTCTTT. Protein sequence: CASSQDPLGYTEAFF.

The chain uses TRBV3-1 (or the pseudogene TRBV3-2) and TRBJ2-2; D perhaps matches TRBD2 (7 bases). The CDR3 covers 15 residues. Trimming cost V 4 bases and J 5 bases, with 14 bases left between them. Per germline, CDR1 LGHDT and CDR2 YNNKEL (reference sequence). The CDR3: CASSLGGARTGELFF. CDR3 coding DNA: TGTGCCAGCAGCCTGGGGGGGGCTAGGACCGGGGAGCTGTTTTTT.

This clone was picked up a small number of times. The chain links TRBV5-1 to TRBJ2-7; 7 bases line up with TRBD1. This CDR3 region has 13 residues. CDR1 is SGHRS, CDR2 YFSETQ, per germline. V trimming: 4 bases; J trimming: 2 bases; junction bases outside the gene matches: 3. The CDR3 region is CASSPGGPYEQYF. Written as DNA, the CDR3 is TGCGCCAGCAGCCCAGGGGGACCCTACGAGCAGTACTTC.

The chain couples TRBV4-1 to TRBJ2-7; D perhaps matches TRBD2 (6 bases). The V gene lost 3 bases and the J gene lost 7 bases, with 16 bases spanning the gap. This CDR3 is built from 14 residues. Germline lookup yields CDR1 MGHRA and CDR2 YSYEKL. CDR3 sequence (DNA): TGCGCCAGCAGCCACCAACAGATTGCGGGGGAGCAGTACTTC. It yields the protein CASSHQQIAGEQYF.

The chain recombines TRBV7-2 with TRBJ1-2; D uncertain. Germline V gene data show CDR1 as SGHTA and CDR2 as FQGNSA. The CDR3 runs 13 residues. V shed 3 bases and J shed 4 bases, with 9 bases lying between them. The CDR3 region has the DNA TGTGCCAGCAGCTTCCCGGGAACCTATGGCTACACCTTC. Protein product: CASSFPGTYGYTF.